The next 14 T cell receptor beta chains were all read from a single sample in a study of identical twins' blood T cells. TCRdb re-called the 5' RACE reads with MiXCR, one entry per CDR3 protein. The sample consists of about 370,000 distinct CDR3 sequences, under 30% of them appearing once. The source material was PBMCs. These receptors all stem from a woman between 18 and 49 years old in good health.

This clonotype was recorded many times. The chain uses TRBV20-1 and TRBJ1-1; D gene uncertain. Per the germline V gene, CDR1 is DFQATT and CDR2 is SNEGSKA (reference sequence). V lost 4 bases, J lost 4 bases, and 16 bases lay in between. The CDR3 covers 14 residues. In DNA form, the CDR3 reads TGCAGTGCTAAAGATGTCTTTGGATCCACTGAAGCTTTCTTT. Encoded protein: CSAKDVFGSTEAFF.

The chain recombines TRBV11-2 with TRBJ2-1; D remains unclear. Germline-derived CDR1 and CDR2 are SGHAT and FQNNGV. The CDR3 is 14 residues long. The germline V and J ends were trimmed by 4 bases and 7 bases, with 14 bases remaining between them. CDR3 in DNA: TGTGCCAGCAGCTCCTGGGGTAATTCGAATGAGCAGTTCTTC. Translated, it gives CASSSWGNSNEQFF.

Regarding this clonotype: A much larger clone differs by one base, so this may be a read error. The missing conserved phenylalanine or tryptophan at the end of this CDR3 makes a read error likely. This rearrangement joins TRBV12-5 to TRBJ2-1; 10 bases fit TRBD1. The CDR3 is 14 residues long. J was trimmed by 4 bases and V by 7 bases; bases with no gene match: 4. In germline, CDR1 is LGHNT, CDR2 FRNRAP. The CDR3 spells CASVLGQGYNEQFL. DNA for the CDR3: TGTGCTAGTGTCCTGGGACAGGGGTACAATGAGCAGTTCTTA.

This clonotype was counted a few times. The genes are TRBV11-2 and TRBJ2-3; TRBD1 or TRBD2 may be the D gene (5 bases each). CDR3 length equals 17 residues. From germline, CDR1 is SGHAT and CDR2 FQNNGV. Trimming removed 5 bases from V and 2 bases from J, with 20 bases in between. CDR3 region: CASSPGGTAILTDTQYF. DNA for the CDR3: TGTGCCAGCAGCCCCGGTGGGACCGCCATCCTCACAGATACGCAGTATTTT.

This clonotype came up a few times. Mismatch with germline at one junction end may stem from a read error. The chain joins TRBV10-3 to TRBJ2-7; 7 positions match TRBD1. From germline, CDR1 is ENHRY and CDR2 SYGVKD. This CDR3 is built from 12 residues. CDR3 nucleotide sequence: TGTGCCATCAGGGGGGACAGATACGAGCGGTACTTC. This encodes CAIRGDRYERYF.

Comments on this clonotype: Being one base from a much bigger clone, this may be a read error. The chain carries TRBV2 and TRBJ1-5, with D possibly TRBD1 on 6 matching bases. Germline V lookup: CDR1 SNHLY, CDR2 FYNNEI. There are 14 residues in the CDR3. This CDR3 is CTSSVRGQDQPQHF. The DNA of the CDR3 is TGTACCAGCAGTGTACGGGGGCAGGATCAGCCCCAGCATTTT.

This clonotype was observed at least ten times. The chain joins TRBV27 to TRBJ1-5; TRBD1 is a possible D gene (6 bases). Per germline, CDR1 MNHEY and CDR2 SMNVEV (reference sequence). The ends were cut back, 5 bases at V and 9 bases at J, with 14 bases in the middle. The length of the CDR3 is 13 residues. The DNA for the CDR3 is TGTGCCAGCAGTGCTCATTTGACAGGGCCCCAGCATTTT. Encoded protein: CASSAHLTGPQHF.

This clonotype has just a few counts. This rearrangement joins TRBV20-1 to TRBJ1-2; D is undetermined. CDR3 length: 10 amino acids. Germline V CDR1 and CDR2: DFQATT, SNEGSKA (reference sequence). Trimming removed 1 base at V and 6 bases at J, with 3 bases between. The CDR3 is CSARVDGYTF. The CDR3 DNA sequence: TGCAGTGCTAGAGTCGATGGCTACACCTTC.

The chain links TRBV7-2 to TRBJ2-1, with D unclear. The V gene's germline CDR1 is SGHTA and CDR2 FQGNSA. The CDR3 is 13 residues long. Trimming took off 5 bases at V and 7 bases at J, with 12 bases between the two ends. CDR3 nucleotides: TGTGCCAGCAGCCTCCTAATCGGTAATGAGCAGTTCTTC. Its translation: CASSLLIGNEQFF.

This clonotype was counted at least ten times. The chain joins TRBV30 to TRBJ1-3; D is undetermined. V was trimmed by 2 bases and J by 0 bases, leaving 8 bases between them. CDR1 and CDR2 (germline): GTSNPN, SVGIG (reference sequence). The CDR3 sequence is 14 residues long. CDR3 nucleotides: TGTGCCTGGAGTACGGGGAGCTCTGGAAACACCATATATTTT. Its translation is CAWSTGSSGNTIYF.

The genes are TRBV18 and TRBJ2-7; 8 bases align to TRBD1. This CDR3 spans 12 amino acids. Germline V lookup: CDR1 KGHSH, CDR2 LQKENI. The V gene end was trimmed by 2 bases and the J gene end by 7 bases; junction bases not matched to a gene: 1. The CDR3 sequence: CASSPDRGEQYF. CDR3 DNA: TGTGCCAGCTCACCAGACAGGGGTGAGCAGTACTTC.

Concerning this clonotype itself: A read error may account for a junction end that differs from germline. The chain couples TRBV6-6 to TRBJ1-5; D unresolved. CDR1 is MNHNY, CDR2 SVGAGI, per germline (reference sequence). CDR3 size: 14 residues. CDR3 region: CTSSWEKSNQPQHF. CDR3 coding DNA: TGTACCAGCAGTTGGGAAAAAAGCAATCAGCCCCAGCATTTT.

DNA for the CDR3: TGTGCCAGCAAAGGCACTCTTGCCACCGGGGAGCTGTTTTTT. It yields the protein CASKGTLATGELFF. The chain couples TRBV6-2 or TRBV6-3 to TRBJ2-2; no clear D gene. Germline CDR1 and CDR2: MNHEY and SVGEGT. The CDR3 totals 14 residues. The ends were cut back, 7 bases at V and 4 bases at J, with 13 bases in the middle.

V usage is TRBV7-6 and J usage is TRBJ2-7, with D perhaps being TRBD1 or TRBD2 (5 bases each). The germline V and J ends were trimmed by 5 bases and 0 bases, with 14 bases remaining between them. CDR1 and CDR2 from the germline V gene are SGHVS and FNYEAQ. The CDR3 is 15 amino acids. As DNA, the CDR3 is TGTGCCAGCAGCCCTAGGGGACGGTTCTCCTACGAGCAGTACTTC. It specifies CASSPRGRFSYEQYF.